The 9 T cell receptor beta chains presented below share a single source sample, sequenced in a study of neoadjuvant anti-PD-1 for oral cavity cancer. Clones were read by immunoSEQ multiplex PCR, and TCRdb kept only the in-frame ones, dropping some. The repertoire holds tens of thousands of clones, with 40% to 50% as singletons. Time point indicated: after neoadjuvant nivolumab, at surgical resection. The source material was tumor tissue, sampled after nivolumab (anti-PD-1) treatment. These receptors were taken from a person aged 40 to 85 with oral cavity squamous cell carcinoma.

Concerning this clone itself: One junction end disagrees with the germline gene, perhaps due to a read error. The V gene is TRBV5-4, the J gene TRBJ2-3; the D gene is possibly TRBD2 (5 bases). CDR3 length equals 15 residues. Germline loops: CDR1 SGHNT, CDR2 YYREEE (reference sequence). CDR3 region: CASSQGAASTDTQYF. CDR3 nucleotide sequence: TGCGCCAGCAGCCAAGGAGCGGCTAGCACAGATACGCAGTATTTT.

The chain uses TRBV10-3 and TRBJ2-7; 10 bases are a match to TRBD1. The CDR3 runs 16 residues. V dropped 6 bases and J dropped 3; count of bases not matched to a gene: 11. Germline lookup yields CDR1 ENHRY and CDR2 SYGVKD. CDR3 residues: CAISKVPGQGNYEQYF. The CDR3 DNA follows: TGTGCCATCAGCAAGGTCCCGGGACAGGGGAACTACGAGCAGTACTTC.

This clone came up many times. The DNA for the CDR3 is TGTGCCAGCAGCTTTTCAGAAGGGCGGGATGAAAAACTGTTTTTT. Protein product: CASSFSEGRDEKLFF. This rearrangement joins TRBV11-2 to TRBJ1-4; no clear D gene. The germline V gene has CDR1 SGHAT and CDR2 FQNNGV. The CDR3 is 15 residues long. V was cut by 3 bases and J by 6 bases, with 14 bases left in between.

The chain has TRBV19 and TRBJ1-2, with no clear D. Germline CDR1 reads LNHDA; CDR2 reads SQIVND (reference sequence). With 4 bases removed from V and 4 bases from J, the gap between germline ends came to 7 bases. The CDR3 has 12 amino acids. This CDR3 reads CASSKAGYGYTF. Written as DNA, the CDR3 is TGTGCCAGTAGTAAGGCTGGCTATGGCTACACCTTC. Drawing the rest from reference TRBV19 and TRBJ1-2, the complete variable domain is DGGITQSPKYLFRKEGQNVTLSCEQNLNHDAMYWYRQDPGQGLRLIYYSQIVNDFQKGDIAEGYSVSREKKESFPLTVTSAQKNPTAFYLCASSKAGYGYTFGSGTRLTVV.

The J gene is TRBJ1-1, the V gene TRBV27; 7 bases match TRBD1. Trimming removed 3 bases from V and 9 bases from J; junction bases left unmatched: 4. Per germline, CDR1 MNHEY and CDR2 SMNVEV (reference sequence). The length of the CDR3 is 12 residues. CDR3 DNA: TGTGCCAGCAGTTTCCCGAGGGGGCAAGCTTTCTTT. It encodes CASSFPRGQAFF.

V usage is TRBV27 and J usage is TRBJ2-7, with a tentative D call TRBD2 (6 bases). The ends were cut back, 2 bases at V and 2 bases at J, with 10 bases in the middle. Germline-derived CDR1 and CDR2 are MNHEY and SMNVEV (reference sequence). The CDR3 runs to 14 residues. The CDR3, as DNA: TGTGCCAGCAGTTTAGGCGGGGTCCCCTACGAGCAGTACTTC. Its translation: CASSLGGVPYEQYF.

The J gene is TRBJ2-6, the V gene TRBV30; no firm D call. Trimming shortened V by 3 bases and J by 5 bases, and 5 bases separated the two germline ends. This CDR3 region has 12 residues. Germline loops: CDR1 GTSNPN, CDR2 SVGIG (reference sequence). CDR3 nucleotides: TGTGCCTGGAGGGTGAGGGCCAACGTCCTGACTTTC. Protein sequence: CAWRVRANVLTF.

This chain connects TRBV28 to TRBJ1-1; the D gene is possibly TRBD1 (6 bases). The length of the CDR3 is 16 residues. CDR1 MDHEN and CDR2 SYDVKM come from the germline V gene. Trimming removed 8 bases from V and 1 base from J, with 20 bases in between. The DNA of the CDR3 is TGTGCCAGCTCCACTACCCGCAGGGGCCGGAACACTGAAGCTTTCTTT. This sequence encodes CASSTTRRGRNTEAFF.

The V call is TRBV7-3, the J call TRBJ2-3; tentatively, D is TRBD2 (6 bases). Germline CDR1 SGHTA, CDR2 FQGTGA. V gave up 2 bases and J gave up 5 bases, with 11 bases separating them. CDR3 length equals 14 residues. In nucleotides, the CDR3 is TGTGCCAGCAGCTTAGGGGGGAAATTAGATACGCAGTATTTT. Its protein is CASSLGGKLDTQYF.